The 23 T cell receptor beta chains reported below all come from one sample, sequenced in a study of cytomegalovirus exposure and HLA in healthy donors. The primer mix had 60 Vbeta and 13 Jbeta primers. Profiling relied on immunoSEQ multiplex PCR, and the TCRdb table lists in-frame clones only, not all of them. The sample holds around 94,000 clones, 75% to 85% seen once. Sample: PBMCs. The receptors here all came from a woman aged 40 to 50 in good health and CMV-seronegative.

V and J are TRBV2 and TRBJ2-7; perhaps TRBD1 as D (5 bases). The CDR3 runs to 14 residues. Trimming cost V 7 bases and J 1 base, with 14 bases left between them. Germline assignment: CDR1 SNHLY and CDR2 FYNNEI. This chain's CDR3 is CASTSGAGSYEQYF. The CDR3 nucleotides read TGTGCCAGCACCAGTGGGGCCGGATCCTACGAGCAGTACTTC.

This sequence joins TRBV4-1 and TRBJ1-5, with D perhaps matching TRBD1 (6 bases). CDR1 is MGHRA and CDR2 is YSYEKL in the germline V gene. The CDR3 runs 13 residues. Between the trimmed V and J ends, which lost 4 bases and 6 bases, there was a span of 10 bases. The CDR3 region is CASSRDRRQPQHF. In DNA, the CDR3 is TGCGCCAGCAGCCGCGACAGGCGTCAGCCCCAGCATTTT.

This chain links TRBV29-1 with TRBJ2-7; TRBD1 aligns across 8 bases. Germline loops: CDR1 SQVTM, CDR2 ANQGSEA. The CDR3 contains 15 residues. The V and J ends lost 5 bases and 1 base, in that order; junction bases with no gene match: 10. The CDR3 reads CSVHQPGQESYEQYF. In nucleotides, the CDR3 is TGCAGCGTTCACCAACCGGGACAGGAGTCCTACGAGCAGTACTTC.

This rearrangement joins TRBV5-1 to TRBJ1-6, with TRBD1 matching over 9 bases. V trimming: 5 bases; J trimming: 8 bases; junction bases outside the gene matches: 14. This CDR3 has 17 amino acids. In germline, CDR1 is SGHRS, CDR2 YFSETQ. The CDR3 is CASSTGVQGARYSPLHF. The CDR3 nucleotides are TGCGCCAGCAGTACGGGGGTACAGGGGGCGCGCTATTCACCCCTCCACTTT.

In its sample, this clone was seen many times. The chain joins TRBV4-3 to TRBJ2-6; the D gene is possibly TRBD1 (5 bases). This CDR3 has 16 amino acids. Germline assignment: CDR1 LGHNA and CDR2 YSLEER. V dropped 0 bases and J dropped 2 bases, with 8 bases sitting between them. The CDR3 protein is CASSQDTGTGANVLTF. The CDR3 DNA sequence: TGCGCCAGCAGCCAAGATACAGGTACTGGGGCCAACGTCCTGACTTTC.

The V and J genes are TRBV5-1 and TRBJ2-1, with D hard to call. The germline V and J ends were trimmed by 3 bases and 1 base, with 8 bases remaining between them. The CDR3 is 14 residues long. The germline gives CDR1 SGHRS, CDR2 YFSETQ. The CDR3 sequence: CASSWAWSYNEQFF. The CDR3 bases are TGCGCCAGCAGCTGGGCCTGGTCCTACAATGAGCAGTTCTTC.

The V and J genes are TRBV29-1 and TRBJ2-7, with 7 nucleotides matching TRBD1. Germline V gives CDR1 SQVTM, CDR2 ANQGSEA. The length of the CDR3 is 12 residues. V was pared by 7 bases and J by 0 bases, with 3 bases of the junction left unmatched. The CDR3 DNA is TGCAGCGGAACAGGGGCCTCCTACGAGCAGTACTTC. Translating it yields CSGTGASYEQYF.

The genes are TRBV7-8 and TRBJ1-4, with D possibly being TRBD1 (5 bases). This CDR3 comprises 14 residues. The ends were cut back, 5 bases at V and 6 bases at J, with 13 bases in the middle. Looked up from germline, CDR1 is SGHVS and CDR2 is FQNEAQ. CDR3 DNA sequence: TGTGCCAGCAGCCATAAACGGGGGGATGAAAAACTGTTTTTT. It translates to CASSHKRGDEKLFF.

The chain uses TRBV28 and TRBJ2-7; the match to TRBD1 covers 7 bases. The CDR3 length is 15 residues. Trimming at V came to 3 bases and at J to 4 bases, leaving 9 bases not matched to a gene. Germline assignment: CDR1 MDHEN and CDR2 SYDVKM. The CDR3 here is CASSFPPEGAYEQYF. The DNA of the CDR3 is TGTGCCAGCAGTTTTCCCCCAGAGGGGGCGTACGAGCAGTACTTC.

The rearrangement uses TRBV5-1 and TRBJ2-1; the D is unclear. Trimming stripped 4 bases from V and 4 bases from J, with 12 bases between. The germline V gene has CDR1 SGHRS and CDR2 YFSETQ. CDR3 length: 14 amino acids. CDR3 amino acids: CASSPRGEYNEQFF. CDR3 DNA: TGCGCCAGCAGCCCCCGAGGCGAGTACAATGAGCAGTTCTTC.

This clone occurred a few times. The rearrangement links TRBV9 to TRBJ1-2, with 10 bases that match TRBD1. The V segment lost 0 bases and the J segment 6 bases; nucleotides outside the gene matches: 2. Germline V CDR1 and CDR2: SGDLS, YYNGEE. This CDR3 comprises 14 residues. The CDR3 sequence is CASSVVGTGDGYTF. The CDR3 coding sequence is TGTGCCAGCAGCGTAGTAGGGACAGGGGATGGCTACACCTTC.

The table lists this clone with a few counts. The V gene is TRBV5-1, the J gene TRBJ2-7, with D tentatively TRBD1 (6 bases). Germline CDR1 and CDR2: SGHRS and YFSETQ. Trimming removed 0 bases at V and 5 bases at J, with 15 bases between. The length of the CDR3 is 15 residues. CDR3 DNA: TGCGCCAGCAGCTTGGGGACAGTTGCCCCCCACGAGCAGTACTTC. This encodes CASSLGTVAPHEQYF.

In the case of this clone: The conserved closing phenylalanine or tryptophan is absent in this CDR3, likely reflecting a read error. The chain combines TRBV7-9 with TRBJ2-3; TRBD2 matches at 15 bases. The CDR3 runs to 15 residues. J gave up 7 bases and V 5 bases, and 4 bases lay outside the gene matches. Germline CDR1 reads SEHNR; CDR2 reads FQNEAQ (reference sequence). The CDR3 region is CASSRTSGGANTQYV. The CDR3 region has the DNA TGTGCCAGCAGCCGGACTAGCGGGGGGGCGAATACGCAGTATGTT.

The rearrangement joins TRBV5-8 to TRBJ2-3, with 11 bases fitting TRBD2. Losses at the gene ends were 2 bases for V and 1 base for J; bases not matched to a gene: 3. Germline lookup yields CDR1 SGHTS and CDR2 YDEGEE. The CDR3 is 16 residues long. In DNA form, the CDR3 reads TGTGCCAGCAGCTTTTTAGCGGGGGGGCGCACAGATACGCAGTATTTT. Its protein product is CASSFLAGGRTDTQYF.

The rearrangement links TRBV9 to TRBJ2-1, with 10 nucleotides matching TRBD2. Germline V gene sequence: CDR1 SGDLS, CDR2 YYNGEE. This CDR3 comprises 15 residues. V shed 4 bases and J 4 bases; nucleotides not matched to a gene: 5. The CDR3 protein is CASSSQRGGYNEQFF. The CDR3 coding sequence is TGTGCCAGCAGCTCACAGCGGGGGGGGTACAATGAGCAGTTCTTC. The complete variable domain, with remaining parts taken from reference TRBV9 and TRBJ2-1, reads DSGVTQTPKHLITATGQRVTLRCSPRSGDLSVYWYQQSLDQGLQFLIQYYNGEERAKGNILERFSAQQFPDLHSELNLSSLELGDSALYFCASSSQRGGYNEQFFGPGTRLTVL.

This chain uses TRBV29-1 with TRBJ1-2; 9 bases agree with TRBD1. Germline lookup yields CDR1 SQVTM and CDR2 ANQGSEA. Germline trimming cut 3 bases from V and 6 bases from J; bases unmatched to any gene: 5. The CDR3 is made up of 13 amino acids. For the CDR3, the DNA is TGCAGCGTTGACCCACAGGGGGCCGATGGCTACACCTTC. This gives the protein CSVDPQGADGYTF.

The chain links TRBV7-9 to TRBJ1-2; D not certain. The CDR3 is made up of 13 amino acids. V dropped 8 bases and J dropped 8 bases, with 18 bases sitting between them. Germline CDR1 SEHNR, CDR2 FQNEAQ (reference sequence). The CDR3 is CASSWRSIGGYTF. Written as DNA, the CDR3 is TGTGCCAGCTCCTGGCGGAGCATCGGCGGCTACACCTTC.

This chain joins TRBV28 and TRBJ1-1; D is unresolved. The CDR3 is 12 amino acids. CDR1 and CDR2 from the germline V gene are MDHEN and SYDVKM. V shed 10 bases and J shed 2 bases, with 11 bases lying between them. Here the CDR3 DNA reads TGTGCCACCCATCAGGTAAACACTGAAGCTTTCTTT. Its protein product is CATHQVNTEAFF.

There are a few counts of this clone. This chain uses TRBV6-5 with TRBJ2-1; 7 nucleotides match TRBD2. Germline loops: CDR1 MNHEY, CDR2 SVGAGI. V lost 6 bases, J lost 0 bases, and 5 bases stayed unmatched. This CDR3 comprises 15 residues. CDR3 loop: CASSKRGSSYNEQFF. The CDR3 DNA follows: TGTGCCAGCAGCAAGCGGGGAAGCTCCTACAATGAGCAGTTCTTC.

The V and J genes are TRBV11-2 and TRBJ1-1; D uncertain. This CDR3 is 15 amino acids long. CDR1 is SGHAT and CDR2 is FQNNGV in the germline V gene. V was pared by 1 base and J by 2 bases, with 11 bases between. DNA of the CDR3: TGTGCCAGCAGCTTAGGGCGATCAGGTAACACTGAAGCTTTCTTT. It yields the protein CASSLGRSGNTEAFF.

The gene calls are TRBV6-5 and TRBJ2-3; 12 nucleotides match TRBD2. The CDR3 is 16 residues long. Trimming cost V 2 bases and J 4 bases; bases outside gene matches: 4. Per the germline V gene, CDR1 is MNHEY and CDR2 is SVGAGI. CDR3 in amino acids: CASSYTSGGTSDTQYF. As DNA, the CDR3 is TGTGCCAGCAGTTACACTAGCGGGGGGACATCAGATACGCAGTATTTT.

This clone was seen more than once but under ten times. CDR3 protein: CSAGQGNTEAFF. The CDR3 region has the DNA TGCAGCGCGGGACAGGGGAACACTGAAGCTTTCTTT. The V gene is TRBV29-1, the J gene TRBJ1-1; TRBD1 agrees at 9 bases. Germline V gene lookup returns CDR1 SQVTM and CDR2 ANQGSEA. The CDR3 contains 12 residues. The V and J ends lost 7 bases and 1 base, in that order; junction bases with no gene match: 1.

With respect to this clone: Compared with germline, one end of the junction differs, possibly owing to a read error. J is TRBJ1-5 and V is TRBV5-1; TRBD1 is a possible D gene (5 bases). Germline CDR1 and CDR2: SGHRS and YFSETQ. The CDR3 covers 14 residues. As DNA, the CDR3 is TGCGCCAGCAGCGTAGACAGTCGCAATCAGACCCAGCATTTT. Its protein is CASSVDSRNQTQHF.